The present TCR beta chain was sequenced within a study of blood T cell repertoires in COVID-19. At the level of the study: Italy, Spain and the United States were the sources of the convalescent and acute COVID-19 samples. In each case, the material was cDNA or gDNA derived from T cells, B-cell-depleted T cells, or PBMCs.

Profiled with immunoSEQ multiplex PCR; TCRdb holds only in-frame clones, not every one. The profile shows 100,000 or so clones, over 80% of them singletons. Between the trimmed V and J ends, which lost 0 bases and 3 bases, there was a span of 10 bases. This CDR3 spans 15 amino acids. Germline CDR1 and CDR2: SGHAT and FQNNGV. The rearrangement uses TRBV11-2 and TRBJ2-3; the D gene is possibly TRBD1 (5 bases). The TCR originated in a man between 65 and 85 years old with active or convalescent COVID-19. Sequencing input: peripheral blood. CDR3 loop: CASSLEGRTTDTQYF. CDR3 coding DNA: TGTGCCAGCAGCTTAGAGGGCCGGACAACAGATACGCAGTATTTT.